This TCR beta chain originates from a study of blood T cells in healthy people across ages (dated by TCRdb to the mid-2010s). At the level of the whole study: In model experiments, template switching captured about one uniquely barcoded TCR beta cDNA molecule for every two T cells. To avoid experimental bias, donors of different ages were spread randomly across the sequencing lanes. The donors were divided into four age groups: young (average about 15 years), middle-aged (almost 40), aged (around 67) and long-lived (more than 75). Two additional independent replicas of 1 million unique cDNA reads from the same blood draw were analyzed for two donors (one aged 18 to 30 and one aged 80 or older). The study measured age-related changes in TCR beta repertoire diversity using deep sequencing normalized with unique cDNA molecular identifiers. The study at large found these results: Because the CMV infection status of the donors was unknown, age-related changes in expanded clonotypes may potentially have been confounded. A strong correlation was found between observed TCR beta diversity and the percentage of naive T cells measured by flow cytometry. Bulk unsorted PBMC profiling prevented conclusive comparison of naive and antigen-experienced compartments. Estimates of total diversity from one million sequenced T cells were regarded as lower bounds and underestimates. Observed TCR beta diversity per million T cells fell roughly linearly with age, and a significant reduction was already apparent by age approximately 40. The long-lived group showed more naive CD4+ T cells, fewer expanded clones and increased TCR diversity than the aged group, suggesting age selection.

This clonotype was seen a handful of times. This clone's antigen is unknown. No qualities accompany the bases; no much larger clone lies one base away. Donors were a few dozen systemically healthy Caucasian individuals from Russia aged roughly 6 to 100 years. Ten milliliters of peripheral blood were drawn from each donor into EDTA-treated Vacutainer tubes. Ficoll-Paque density-gradient centrifugation was used to isolate PBMCs, with at least 6 million obtained per sample. Total RNA, at least 5 micrograms per sample, was extracted from PBMCs with Trizol reagent. For every donor, an aliquot of PBMCs went through flow cytometry to measure the percentages of naive CD45RAhigh/CD27high T cells. The method behind the library was 5' RACE. The second PCR ran for roughly 7 to 11 cycles and used a J-beta primer mix along with a sample-barcoded 5' primer. Each TCR beta cDNA molecule received a unique molecular identifier from a template-switch 5' adaptor carrying 12 random nucleotides. At least 2.5 million CDR3-containing paired-end reads were obtained from each sample. First-strand cDNA synthesis was performed from all RNA using the Mint cDNA synthesis kit, with priming by a TRBC-specific oligonucleotide. Following uracil-DNA glycosylase treatment, all cDNA underwent a first 18-cycle PCR with the universal primers M1SS and BC2_uni_R. In the paper's pipeline: For normalization, 1 million high-quality reads were randomly selected from each sample, with every read carrying a distinct molecular identifier. Reads sharing molecular identifiers were discarded rather than binned into consensus sequences. MiTCR, with a Q25 quality threshold and the strictest error-elimination algorithm, was used for CDR3 identification, clonotype clustering and error correction. A nonparametric unseen species model using Euler transformation provided a lower-bound estimate of total TCR beta diversity. TCRdb reanalyzed the raw reads on its own, using fastp at Q25 for trimming and MiXCR for clone calling, and kept in-frame beta chains. Rows with one shared CDR3 protein collapse into an entry with the most common genes and DNA. These V and J calls derive from TCRdb rather than the authors' analysis. The sample table lists over 1,500,000 distinct CDR3 sequences, about two fifths of them with a count of one. The ten top clones hold 20% to 25% of the sample.

From a lookup of the germline V gene (reference sequence), CDR1 and CDR2 are LNHNV and YYDKDF. From its cysteine to its phenylalanine, the CDR3 spans 15 amino acids. Only CDR3 DNA is held: 45 bases, read in frame from base 1. Deletion took 0 bases off V and 5 bases off J, with a span of 12 bases between the germline ends. The receptor chain draws on TRBV15 and TRBJ2-3; perhaps TRBD2 is the D gene, with 5 bases matching. The source material was blood. The clonotype comes from a human donor in good health. The nucleotide sequence is given as TGTGCCACCAGCAGAGAAACTAGGAGGATAGATACGCAGTATTTT. This encodes CATSRETRRIDTQYF. Extended through the reference TRBV15 and TRBJ2-3 proteins, this CDR3 yields the full variable domain: DAMVIQNPRYQVTQFGKPVTLSCSQTLNHNVMYWYQQKSSQAPKLLFHYYDKDFNNEADTPDNFQSRRPNTSFCFLDIRSPGLGDTAMYLCATSRETRRIDTQYFGPGTRLTVL.